This T cell receptor (beta chain) was documented in a study of beta chain features in type 1 diabetes. Findings and caveats of the study: Insertion counts at VDJ junctions were lower in type 1 diabetes patients, who also showed more deletions there.

As to this clone: What it recognizes is unknown.

Reverse transcribing all isolated RNA meant expressed TCRB transcripts were sequenced. Sequencing was performed with immunoSEQ multiplex PCR; in TCRdb, only in-frame clones are kept and a portion is missing. The table lists about 150,000 clones, more than 9.5% of them singletons. The CDR3 has 15 residues. Trimming removed 4 bases from V and 7 bases from J; junction bases left unmatched: 8. Germline-derived CDR1 and CDR2 are SGHAT and FQDESV (reference sequence). This TCR derives from a man between 18 and 35 years old in good health. The specimen sequenced was central memory CD4+ T cells from blood. The rearrangement joins TRBV11-1 to TRBJ2-7, with TRBD2 matching 12 bases. Here the CDR3 reads CASSSFTSGRREQYF. In DNA form, the CDR3 reads TGTGCCAGCAGCTCTTTTACTAGCGGGAGGCGTGAGCAGTACTTC. The variable domain in full, with the rest retrieved from reference TRBV11-1 and TRBJ2-7, is EAEVAQSPRYKITEKSQAVAFWCDPISGHATLYWYRQILGQGPELLVQFQDESVVDDSQLPKDRFSAERLKGVDSTLKIQPAELGDSAMYLCASSSFTSGRREQYFGPGTRLTVT.